At least ten counts were recorded for the clone carrying this T cell receptor (beta chain). What it binds is unknown. Other DNA sequences of this sample code for an identical CDR3. TCRdb's copy holds only in-frame clones and misses some; the assay was immunoSEQ multiplex PCR. The table records some 42,000 clones, around 83% of them present only once. V lost 4 bases and J lost 3; bases outside the gene matches: 3. The germline CDR1 and CDR2 sequences are SGDLS and YYNGEE. The CDR3 totals 14 residues. These data are taken from a study of OX40 agonist ivuxolimab in advanced cancers. Study-wide background: About 42% of patients had received prior checkpoint inhibitor therapy. Findings and caveats of the study: Undetermined was the antigen specificity of the expanded peripheral T cells.

If patients had autoimmune disease history or systemic immunosuppression, they were excluded. Sampling times: baseline, cycle 4 day 1, cycle 7 day 1. The rearrangement uses TRBV9 and TRBJ2-7, with 11 bases matching TRBD1. The TCR originated in an adult with an advanced solid tumor such as melanoma, head and neck, liver or kidney cancer. The starting material was CD4+ or CD8+ T cells sorted from blood, obtained in a trial of the OX40 agonist ivuxolimab. CDR3 residues: CASSRTGGFYEQYF. The CDR3 nucleotides read TGTGCCAGCAGCCGGACAGGGGGCTTCTACGAGCAGTACTTC.